The present entry profiles one TCR beta chain with its context. This clone's antigen is unknown. Per-base qualities were not stored, and no clone one base away is much larger. The donors were healthy, HIV-negative adults with no recently reported acute infections or vaccinations. All donors were Caucasian adults living in Nashville, Tennessee, USA. CD8 memory samples consisted of magnetically selected CD45RO+ cells combined with CCR7-negative CD45RA+ effector memory (TemRA) cells. Blood was collected by leukapheresis, and PBMCs were isolated by Ficoll-Histopaque density gradient centrifugation and then cryopreserved in liquid nitrogen vapor phase. Analytical flow cytometry was used to check the purity and quantity of each magnetically sorted T cell population. From each sorted fraction, genomic DNA was isolated and quantified by UV absorbance on a Nanodrop 2000c. This record belongs to a study of shared clonotypes between healthy human individuals (dated by TCRdb to 2020 to 2022). The study in broad terms: The cohort comprised two women and a few men aged 18 to 49 years. For each donor, three plates each were used for CD4 naive and CD4 memory, two plates were used for CD8 naive, and one plate was used for CD8 memory. To estimate repertoire size and how much clonotypes are shared between individuals, the study performed deep sequencing of blood TCR repertoires from a handful of healthy adults. Libraries were prepared and TCR repertoires were sequenced by different laboratories using diverse techniques, in order to increase sequencing depth and limit assay-specific biases. Per donor, leukapheresis produced somewhere between about 0.94 and 9 billion PBMCs. On the study overall, not on this receptor specifically: Naive subsets generally had larger estimated clonotype richness than memory subsets did. Based on pairwise subsampling, the degree of clonotype sharing among donors was expected to be affected by sequencing depth. Because the study included only a small number of donors, the genetic and exposure-history diversity represented was limited. Around 5.4% of naive CD4, roughly 3.5% of naive CD8, around 2.3% of memory CD4, and around 0.42% of memory CD8 clonotypes were shared across four donors. Rarefaction of sorted-subset datasets indicated incomplete sequencing despite the large sequencing depth. Compared with non-shared clonotypes, the clonotypes found in all four sorted-subset donors had higher generation probabilities. Only blood was sampled, and tissue TCR repertoires likely differ from those in blood.

CDR1 and CDR2 (SGHRS, YFSETQ) derive from the germline V gene. From the cysteine through the phenylalanine, the CDR3 covers 13 amino acids. Only the CDR3 DNA is retained, 39 bases long and in frame from the first base. Trimming at the junction amounts to 5 bases on V and 6 bases on J, and the germline ends lie 12 bases apart. Using the deep immunoSEQ assay, multiplex PCR amplified TCR CDR3 regions from genomic DNA. For each cell subset, the extracted genomic DNA was distributed evenly across all wells of several immunoSEQ 96-well plates, and each plate served as one replicate. Each replicate PCR for sorted subsets received 150 to 250 ng genomic DNA, equal to about 30,000 T cell genomes. The purified libraries were quantified using a Qubit 3.0 fluorometer, sized with a Bioanalyzer 2100, and then quantified again using the KAPA Library Quantification kit. Every immunoSEQ 96-well plate was sequenced on a dedicated single-read 150-cycle Illumina NextSeq 550 flow cell. Per the authors' processing: Because the immunoSEQ output held only junctional sequences and lacked quality scores, the filtering could not match the filtering applied to full-length reads. Sequences were annotated with PyIR, a Python wrapper for IgBLAST v1.9, and V/J genes and CDR3 were assigned using IMGT germline references. Reads were filtered out if the reads had weak V/J assignments (E-value above 1e-6), no CDR3, stop codons, out-of-frame junctions, or ambiguous translated residues. A V3J clonotype was defined by an identical inferred V gene, J gene, and CDR3 amino acid sequence. Percentage overlap between repertoires was calculated by dividing the number of shared unique clonotypes by the size of the smaller repertoire. Repertoire richness was assessed with RTK rarefaction, the Chao1 estimator, and Recon v2.1 estimates of unobserved clonotypes. OLGA was used to compute generation probabilities for all TCRbeta clonotypes that the gDNA method yielded from four donors. TCRdb retrieved this table from immuneACCESS and kept in-frame rearrangements only. Not all clones are present; in checked studies, unresolved V genes account for under half, and no reason is known for the remainder. The D gene and trimming were derived from the DNA, and the V and J assignments and clone size from that table. The sample table shows approximately 640,000 clones, and 90% are seen once. Together, the top ten hold roughly 36% of the sample.

This TCR derives from a young man in good health. Some clones in this sample may be carry-over from other donors' samples. The sample comprised memory CD8+ T cells from PBMCs. The cell subset or site tag for this specimen amounts to: CD45RO+ cells pooled with CCR7-negative TemRA cells. This chain is built from TRBV5-1 and TRBJ1-5; the D gene is possibly TRBD1, with 5 bases matching. The encoded CDR3 is CASSWGLGQPQHF. The bases are TGCGCCAGCAGTTGGGGGTTGGGTCAGCCCCAGCATTTT.